These 9 T cell receptor beta chains came from one sample sequenced in a study of T cells expressing NK-cell markers. TCRdb derives one entry per CDR3 protein from the 5' RACE reads, leaving out DNA. The sample table sets out about 260,000 distinct CDR3 sequences. Sequenced: blood T cells: a sorted CD56 or NKG2C T cell subset, CD4+ or CD8+ T cells, or bulk PBMC T cells (not recorded which). The receptor source for this set is a woman aged 18 to 75 in good health.

This chain joins TRBV6-5 and TRBJ1-1. The CDR3 length is 15 residues. CDR1 and CDR2 (germline): MNHEY, SVGAGI. The CDR3 loop is CASSYSVTVWAEAFF.

V gene TRBV30 combines with J gene TRBJ1-2. Germline V CDR1 and CDR2: GTSNPN, SVGIG (reference sequence). This CDR3 is built from 13 residues. The CDR3 sequence: CAWMDVANYGYTF.

The chain uses TRBV7-2 and TRBJ2-4; TCRdb lists TRBD1, though no DNA is available to test this call. CDR1 is SGHTA and CDR2 is FQGNSA in the germline V gene. The CDR3 extends over 13 amino acids. The CDR3 spells CASSPGQENIQYF.

The genes are TRBV12-3 or TRBV12-4 and TRBJ2-3; TCRdb returns TRBD2, unconfirmable since there is no DNA. The length of the CDR3 is 16 residues. The CDR3 sequence is CASSAGLAGGPVTQYF.

The V and J genes are TRBV30 and TRBJ1-1. This CDR3 spans 11 amino acids. CDR1 GTSNPN and CDR2 SVGIG come from the germline V gene (reference sequence). The CDR3 loop reads CAWVVDTEAFF.

The chain joins TRBV18 to TRBJ2-2; the D call from TCRdb, TRBD2, cannot be confirmed without DNA. There are 14 residues in the CDR3. Germline CDR1 KGHSH, CDR2 LQKENI. The CDR3 here is CASSPTSGTGELFF. Drawing the rest from reference TRBV18 and TRBJ2-2, the complete variable domain is NAGVMQNPRHLVRRRGQEARLRCSPMKGHSHVYWYRQLPEEGLKFMVYLQKENIIDESGMPKERFSAEFPKEGPSILRIQQVVRGDSAAYFCASSPTSGTGELFFGEGSRLTVL.

The chain joins TRBV7-2 to TRBJ2-7; TCRdb returns TRBD1, unconfirmable since there is no DNA. Germline V lookup: CDR1 SGHTA, CDR2 FQGNSA. The CDR3 is made up of 16 amino acids. CDR3 protein: CASSFPQGRLTYEQYF.

The chain couples TRBV20-1 to TRBJ2-7. The CDR3 runs 14 residues. Per germline, CDR1 DFQATT and CDR2 SNEGSKA (reference sequence). CDR3 sequence reads: CSANGRSVRYEQYF.

The gene calls are TRBV12-3 or TRBV12-4 and TRBJ2-2. The CDR3 spans 11 residues. The CDR3 sequence is CASSFVGELFF.